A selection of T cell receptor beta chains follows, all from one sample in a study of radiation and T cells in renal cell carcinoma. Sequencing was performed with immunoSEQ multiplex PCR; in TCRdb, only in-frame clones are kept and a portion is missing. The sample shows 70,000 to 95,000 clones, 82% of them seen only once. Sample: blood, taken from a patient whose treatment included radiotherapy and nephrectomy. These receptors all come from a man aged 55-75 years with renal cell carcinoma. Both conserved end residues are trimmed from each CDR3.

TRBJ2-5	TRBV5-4	ASTGGTVKETQY
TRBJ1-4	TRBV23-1	ASSLEDFNEKLF
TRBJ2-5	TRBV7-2	ASSLSPQETQY
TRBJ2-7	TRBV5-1	ASSFTGEEQY
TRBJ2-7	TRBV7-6	ASSPYPETGAYEQY
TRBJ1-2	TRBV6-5	ASSYDTNYGYT
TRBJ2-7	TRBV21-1	ASSKAERSYEQY
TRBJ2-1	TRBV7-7	ASSFGGGDEQF
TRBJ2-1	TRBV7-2	ASSLAQGSHNEQF
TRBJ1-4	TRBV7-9	ASSETRDEKLF
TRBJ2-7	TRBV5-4	ASSKPGQGAYEQY
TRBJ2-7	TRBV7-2	ASSLEGASGQHEQY
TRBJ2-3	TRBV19	ASSNTDTQY
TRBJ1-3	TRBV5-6	ASSLGTISGNTIY
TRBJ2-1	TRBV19	ASSIDLAGGGDEQF
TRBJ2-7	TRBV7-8	ASSLEAWGVRNEQY
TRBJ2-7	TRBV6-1	ASSDARAATLYEQY
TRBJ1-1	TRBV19	ASRTGDTEAF
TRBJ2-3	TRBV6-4	ASSDSGRATDTQY
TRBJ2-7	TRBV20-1	SAPELYEQY
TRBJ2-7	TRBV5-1	ASSLSGTSYEQY
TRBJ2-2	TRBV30	AWGTGNTGELF
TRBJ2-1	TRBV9	ASSGILDPGEDEQF